These T cell receptor beta chains were read from a single sample in a study of T cell responses to AZD1222 COVID-19 vaccine. Assay used: immunoSEQ multiplex PCR; TCRdb lists only in-frame clones, some missing. Found here are around 190,000 clones, more than 85% of them singletons; the top ten hold approximately 1.7%. Sequencing used peripheral blood, obtained 28 days after the second AZD1222 dose. These receptors all come from an adult who received the AZD1222 COVID-19 vaccine. The CDR3 runs from the conserved cysteine through the conserved F or W. The D gene is left open where the match is weak. Size tells how often a clone was seen (once, few, many) or the class of an expanded clone, and some rows leave it out.

. . TRBJ2-7 TRBV11-2 CASSLSGFELEQYF TGTGCCAGCAGCCTATCGGGGTTCGAATTAGAGCAGTACTTC
. . TRBJ1-1 TRBV7-6 CASSSWSGGSTEAFF TGTGCCAGCAGCAGCTGGAGTGGGGGGAGCACTGAAGCTTTCTTT
. TRBD1 TRBJ2-3 TRBV10-1 CASSTGTVEDTQYF TGCGCCAGCAGTACCGGGACAGTTGAGGATACGCAGTATTTT
. . TRBJ1-4 TRBV7-2 CASSLWRANEKLFF TGTGCCAGCAGCTTATGGAGGGCTAATGAAAAACTGTTTTTT
. . TRBJ2-5 TRBV19 CASSIPGRETQYF TGTGCCAGTAGTATACCAGGCCGGGAGACCCAGTACTTC
once TRBD1 TRBJ2-2 TRBV7-9 CASSAQQGAGAGELFF TGTGCCAGCAGCGCCCAACAGGGGGCGGGTGCCGGGGAGCTGTTTTTT
. . TRBJ2-7 TRBV5-1 CASSLGDLSSYEQYF TGCGCCAGCAGCCTGGGGGATCTGAGCTCCTACGAGCAGTACTTC
. TRBD2 TRBJ2-3 TRBV5-4 CASSLGLAGRTDTQYF TGTGCCAGCAGCTTGGGGCTAGCGGGCCGCACAGATACGCAGTATTTT
. . TRBJ1-2 TRBV27 CASSVREGYGYTF TGTGCCAGCAGTGTCAGAGAAGGCTATGGCTACACCTTC
. . TRBJ1-1 TRBV24-1 CATAQGMYEAFF TGTGCCACGGCCCAGGGTATGTATGAAGCTTTCTTT
. TRBD1 TRBJ1-1 TRBV9 CASSPSRDRGTEAFF TGTGCCAGCAGCCCCTCCCGGGACAGGGGAACTGAAGCTTTCTTT
few . TRBJ2-1 TRBV6-6 CASSGGQTLFF TGTGCCAGCAGTGGGGGACAAACCCTGTTCTTC
. . TRBJ2-2 TRBV19 CASSISPLYGTGELFF TGTGCCAGTAGTATATCTCCCCTATATGGCACCGGGGAGCTGTTTTTT
. TRBD1 TRBJ1-2 TRBV5-1 CASSPGQGGGYGYTF TGCGCCAGCAGCCCCGGACAGGGCGGGGGATATGGCTACACCTTC
. . TRBJ1-2 TRBV14 CASSPYDSYYGYTF TGTGCCAGCAGCCCATACGACAGCTACTATGGCTACACCTTC
few TRBD2 TRBJ2-5 TRBV10-1 CASIPDMRELQETQYF TGCGCCAGCATCCCCGACATGCGGGAGCTCCAAGAGACCCAGTACTTC
. . TRBJ1-5 TRBV6-5 CASSIGQYSNQPQHF TGTGCCAGCAGCATCGGACAATATAGCAATCAGCCCCAGCATTTT
many . TRBJ1-2 TRBV7-2 CASSLGGLAGYTF TGTGCCAGCAGCTTAGGGGGCCTCGCTGGCTACACCTTC
. . TRBJ2-7 TRBV13 CASSPGRGFDEQYF TGTGCCAGCAGCCCAGGGAGAGGGTTTGACGAGCAGTACTTC
few TRBD1 TRBJ1-6 TRBV2 CASSELPTGNNSPLHF TGTGCCAGCAGTGAACTTCCGACAGGGAATAATTCACCCCTCCACTTT
. . TRBJ1-2 TRBV3-1/TRBV3-2 CASSQDLRVYYGYTF TGTGCCAGCAGCCAAGATCTGCGGGTCTACTATGGCTACACCTTC
. . TRBJ2-7 TRBV4-1 CASSLLGLPTTEQYF TGCGCCAGCAGCCTCTTGGGGCTGCCCACTACCGAGCAGTACTTC
. . TRBJ1-5 TRBV2 CASKGPNQPQHF TGTGCCAGCAAGGGCCCCAATCAGCCCCAGCATTTT
. TRBD1 TRBJ1-2 TRBV19 CASSAPGTGDGSYGYTF TGTGCCAGTAGTGCTCCCGGGACAGGGGATGGTAGCTATGGCTACACCTTC
. TRBD1 TRBJ2-1 TRBV18 CASSPPGQGVNNEQFF TGTGCCAGCTCACCACCGGGACAGGGGGTAAACAATGAGCAGTTCTTC
. TRBD1 TRBJ2-7 TRBV11-2 CASSLDPAGGRASKYF TGTGCCAGCAGCTTAGATCCGGCAGGGGGTAGGGCGAGCAAGTACTTC
. TRBD1 TRBJ2-3 TRBV6-2/TRBV6-3 CASSRTGGPSPDTQYF TGTGCCAGCAGCCGGACAGGGGGCCCCTCTCCAGATACGCAGTATTTT
. . TRBJ2-4 TRBV29-1 CSAMGIAKNIQYF TGCAGCGCCATGGGGATAGCCAAAAACATTCAGTACTTC
. TRBD1 TRBJ1-4 TRBV2 CASRDRGTNEKLFF TGTGCCAGCAGGGACAGGGGAACTAATGAAAAACTGTTTTTT
. . TRBJ1-1 TRBV18 CASSPDGVNTEAFF TGTGCCAGCTCACCTGATGGAGTGAACACTGAAGCTTTCTTT
. . TRBJ1-3 TRBV7-6 CASSPGQTIGNTIYF TGTGCCAGCTCCCCGGGACAAACAATAGGAAACACCATATATTTT
. TRBD2 TRBJ2-7 TRBV5-6 CASSSGLADYEQYF TGTGCCAGCAGCTCGGGACTAGCAGATTACGAGCAGTACTTC
. . TRBJ2-7 TRBV13 CASSLKDSGGEQYF TGTGCCAGCAGCTTAAAAGACTCTGGGGGCGAGCAGTACTTC